A few counts support the clone carrying this TCR beta chain. The data stem from a study of blood T cell repertoires in COVID-19. At the level of the study: Acute and convalescent COVID-19 samples came from the United States, Italy and Spain.

V shed 5 bases and J 5 bases; nucleotides not matched to a gene: 2. CDR3 length: 14 amino acids. Germline loops: CDR1 MNHEY, CDR2 SMNVEV (reference sequence). Using immunoSEQ multiplex PCR, the repertoire was profiled, and TCRdb retains in-frame clones only, with some absent. The sample lists about 360,000 clones; 75% to 90% were seen once. The material sequenced was peripheral blood. The sequence came from a woman aged 60-75 years with COVID-19, enrolled during active disease. The chain joins TRBV27 to TRBJ1-5; TRBD1 aligns across 11 bases. CDR3: CASSPDRGHQPQHF. As DNA, the CDR3 is TGTGCCAGCAGTCCGGACAGGGGGCATCAGCCCCAGCATTTT.